A single sample gave rise to the 9 T cell receptor beta chains below, sequenced in a study of blood T cell repertoires in COVID-19. Here immunoSEQ multiplex PCR was the method, and the copy in TCRdb shows in-frame clones only, minus some. The top ten hold 23% of the sample, which has 55,000 to 70,000 clones, 60% to 85% seen once. The sample taken for sequencing was peripheral blood. The receptors here all came from a human donor in a cohort sampled during active COVID-19.

This chain uses TRBV28 with TRBJ1-6; D is unclear. In germline, CDR1 is MDHEN, CDR2 SYDVKM. CDR3 size: 13 residues. Trimming removed 5 bases from V and 9 bases from J, with 11 bases in between. For the CDR3, the DNA is TGTGCCAGCAGTGGCGGACTGACTTCACCCCTCCACTTT. Encoded protein: CASSGGLTSPLHF. Drawing the rest from reference TRBV28 and TRBJ1-6, the complete variable domain is DVKVTQSSRYLVKRTGEKVFLECVQDMDHENMFWYRQDPGLGLRLIYFSYDVKMKEKGDIPEGYSVSREKKERFSLILESASTNQTSMYLCASSGGLTSPLHFGNGTRLTVT.

J is TRBJ1-5 and V is TRBV28, with D perhaps TRBD1 (5 bases). The CDR3 has 15 residues. CDR1 and CDR2 (germline): MDHEN, SYDVKM. Trimming pared 6 bases from V and 2 bases from J, leaving 14 bases between. The CDR3 reads CASSPARGGNQPQHF. The CDR3 nucleotides read TGTGCCAGCAGCCCTGCGCGGGGGGGCAATCAGCCCCAGCATTTT.

The rearrangement joins TRBV19 to TRBJ1-4, with 10 bases lining up with TRBD1. CDR1 is LNHDA, CDR2 SQIVND, per germline (reference sequence). This CDR3 is built from 20 residues. Losses at the gene ends were 3 bases for V and 7 bases for J; bases not matched to a gene: 20. As DNA, the CDR3 is TGTGCCAGTAGTATCTTTGACAGGGGGCGCAAGGGGATGGTTTGTGAAAAACTGTTTTTT. Its protein is CASSIFDRGRKGMVCEKLFF.

The chain recombines TRBV5-6 with TRBJ2-3, with a tentative D call TRBD2 (6 bases). V was pared by 4 bases and J by 10 bases, with 16 bases between. This CDR3 is built from 13 residues. Germline lookup yields CDR1 SGHDT and CDR2 YYEEEE. CDR3 amino acids: CASSEKGGGAQYF. CDR3 nucleotides: TGTGCCAGCAGCGAGAAAGGAGGAGGGGCGCAGTATTTT.

The chain employs TRBV10-1 and TRBJ2-3; 8 bases line up with TRBD2. The ends lost 1 base at V and 4 bases at J; junction bases unmatched: 7. The CDR3 covers 16 residues. Germline V gene sequence: CDR1 WNHNN, CDR2 SYGVQD (reference sequence). The DNA of the CDR3 is TGCGCCAGCAGTGAGTTAGGGAGCGGGAGTGCAGATACGCAGTATTTT. It yields the protein CASSELGSGSADTQYF.

The chain combines TRBV10-1 with TRBJ1-6, with 8 bases fitting TRBD1. V trimming: 11 bases; J trimming: 2 bases; junction bases outside the gene matches: 14. The CDR3 totals 17 residues. The germline V gene encodes CDR1 WNHNN and CDR2 SYGVQD (reference sequence). The CDR3 DNA follows: TGCGCCGCCCACCCTGCAGGGGGCGAGACCTATAATTCACCCCTCCACTTT. As protein: CAAHPAGGETYNSPLHF.

The CDR3 sequence is CASSSGLVSDTQYF. DNA of the CDR3: TGTGCCAGCAGCTCCGGACTAGTCTCAGATACGCAGTATTTT. This sequence joins TRBV7-2 and TRBJ2-3; 7 nucleotides line up with TRBD2. Germline V gene sequence: CDR1 SGHTA, CDR2 FQGNSA. CDR3 length: 14 residues. The trim removed 4 bases at V and 4 bases at J, leaving 5 bases unmatched.

This clone came up once. This chain joins TRBV5-5 and TRBJ2-5; weak D call: TRBD2 (6 bases). The germline gives CDR1 SGHKS, CDR2 YYEKEE (reference sequence). The CDR3 is 15 residues long. V was cut by 7 bases and J by 5 bases, with 21 bases left in between. CDR3: CASYPGGFSSETQYF. The CDR3 coding sequence is TGTGCCAGCTACCCCGGAGGGTTTTCGTCCGAGACCCAGTACTTC.

CDR3 DNA sequence: TGTGCCAGCAGTTCCAATAGCGGGGGCTCCTACAATGAGCAGTTCTTC. This translates into CASSSNSGGSYNEQFF. This chain joins TRBV6-2 or TRBV6-3 and TRBJ2-1; 9 bases align to TRBD2. Germline values: CDR1 MNHEY, CDR2 SVGEGT. Trimming cost V 4 bases and J 0 bases; bases outside gene matches: 4. The CDR3 runs to 16 residues.